What follows are 26 T cell receptor beta chains derived from one specimen sequenced in a study of blood T cell repertoires in COVID-19. The protocol was immunoSEQ multiplex PCR, while the TCRdb copy is restricted to in-frame clones and leaves out a portion. The sample shows under 130,000 clones, about 86% of them seen only once. Sequencing was done on a sample of peripheral blood. The receptors originated from an elderly man with acute or convalescent COVID-19.

The V and J genes are TRBV11-2 and TRBJ2-4, with TRBD2 identical over 8 bases. Germline V gives CDR1 SGHAT, CDR2 FQNNGV. V shed 4 bases and J 7 bases; nucleotides not matched to a gene: 6. CDR3 length: 14 residues. The chain's CDR3 is CASSSSGGMNIQYF. CDR3 nucleotides: TGTGCCAGCAGCTCCTCGGGGGGGATGAACATTCAGTACTTC. The variable domain in full, with the rest retrieved from reference TRBV11-2 and TRBJ2-4, is EAGVAQSPRYKIIEKRQSVAFWCNPISGHATLYWYQQILGQGPKLLIQFQNNGVVDDSQLPKDRFSAERLKGVDSTLKIQPAKLEDSAVYLCASSSSGGMNIQYFGAGTRLSVL.

In this sample, this clone turned up many times. This chain connects TRBV7-9 to TRBJ2-7; TRBD1 agrees at 7 bases. Germline CDR1 and CDR2: SEHNR and FQNEAQ (reference sequence). The CDR3 length is 17 residues. V gave up 4 bases and J gave up 4 bases; unmatched junction bases: 16. CDR3 bases: TGTGCCAGCAGCTCTCTAAGGTCGACAGGGCTTGGTTACGAGCAGTACTTC. Translated: CASSSLRSTGLGYEQYF.

The chain combines TRBV27 with TRBJ1-4, with 7 bases aligning to TRBD1. Germline values: CDR1 MNHEY, CDR2 SMNVEV (reference sequence). V shed 2 bases, J shed 5 bases, and the junction held 2 bases outside the gene matches. The CDR3 sequence is 14 residues long. Here the CDR3 DNA reads TGTGCCAGCAGTTTACAGGGGGAGAATGAAAAACTGTTTTTT. Amino acids: CASSLQGENEKLFF.

V gene TRBV29-1 combines with J gene TRBJ2-1; tentative D call: TRBD2 (7 bases). Germline loops: CDR1 SQVTM, CDR2 ANQGSEA. V dropped 7 bases and J dropped 8 bases, with 24 bases sitting between them. The CDR3 runs 15 residues. The CDR3 sequence: CSATFTGRGIHEQFF. In nucleotides, the CDR3 is TGCAGCGCAACCTTTACAGGGAGGGGGATCCATGAGCAGTTCTTC.

The rearrangement uses TRBV7-3 and TRBJ2-2; a possible D gene is TRBD1 (5 bases). The CDR3 is 14 residues long. Germline CDR1 SGHTA, CDR2 FQGTGA. V was cut by 3 bases and J by 6 bases, with 11 bases left in between. The CDR3 loop reads CASSFDSPPGELFF. In DNA, the CDR3 is TGTGCCAGCAGCTTCGACAGTCCCCCCGGGGAGCTGTTTTTT.

This rearrangement joins TRBV7-8 to TRBJ2-3; 9 bases fit TRBD2. Germline CDR1 reads SGHVS; CDR2 reads FQNEAQ. Trimming at V came to 5 bases and at J to 0 bases, leaving 6 bases not matched to a gene. The CDR3 consists of 16 residues. In nucleotides, the CDR3 is TGTGCCAGCAGCATTCGACTAGCGGCTAGCACAGATACGCAGTATTTT. Its translation: CASSIRLAASTDTQYF.

The genes are TRBV24-1 and TRBJ2-5, with 12 bases aligning to TRBD2. CDR1 is KGHDR and CDR2 is SFDVKD in the germline V gene. This CDR3 spans 18 amino acids. J lost 5 bases, V lost 5 bases, and 14 bases had no gene match. The CDR3 loop is CATSGSTRTSGAGETQYF. CDR3 coding DNA: TGTGCCACCAGTGGTTCAACCCGGACTAGCGGGGCCGGGGAGACCCAGTACTTC.

This rearrangement joins TRBV29-1 to TRBJ2-7, with D possibly being TRBD1 (6 bases). Trimming left V 0 bases short and J 6 bases short, with 18 bases between. This CDR3 spans 15 amino acids. Per germline, CDR1 SQVTM and CDR2 ANQGSEA. The CDR3 spells CSVEDRKQGSGEQYF. The CDR3 coding sequence is TGCAGCGTTGAAGATCGAAAACAGGGTTCAGGCGAGCAGTACTTC.

The CDR3 bases are TGCGCCAGCAGCACTGGGACTAGCGGGAGGTACGAGCAGTACTTC. This gives the protein CASSTGTSGRYEQYF. This chain connects TRBV5-1 to TRBJ2-7; 15 nucleotides align to TRBD2. The length of the CDR3 is 15 residues. The J segment lost 4 bases and the V segment lost 4 bases, leaving 3 bases of the junction unmatched. Per germline, CDR1 SGHRS and CDR2 YFSETQ.

The CDR3 protein is CASSQTESYEQYF. For the CDR3, the DNA is TGTGCCAGCAGCCAAACTGAATCCTACGAGCAGTACTTC. This chain links TRBV4-2 with TRBJ2-7; D is unclear. This CDR3 is built from 13 residues. Germline V gene sequence: CDR1 LGHNA, CDR2 YNFKEQ. The V end lost 2 bases, the J end lost 1 base, and 6 bases lay between the germline ends.

This clone was detected only a few times. This rearrangement joins TRBV14 to TRBJ1-1; the D gene is possibly TRBD1 (5 bases). V lost 1 base and J lost 5, with 8 bases in between. The CDR3 is 13 amino acids. Germline loops: CDR1 SGHDN, CDR2 FVKESK. The CDR3 DNA sequence: TGTGCCAGCAGCCAAGCAAGACAGACTGAAGCTTTCTTT. This sequence encodes CASSQARQTEAFF.

The chain is built from TRBV6-2 or TRBV6-3 and TRBJ1-6; D not certain. CDR1 and CDR2 (germline): MNHEY, SVGEGT. V shed 5 bases and J shed 4 bases, with 9 bases lying between them. The CDR3 length is 14 residues. CDR3 bases: TGTGCCAGCAGTGCCCGGGATTATAATTCACCCCTCCACTTT. Its protein product is CASSARDYNSPLHF.

The CDR3 nucleotides are TGTGCCAGCAGCGTAGCACCAGGAATGTCTGAAGCTTTCTTT. This translates into CASSVAPGMSEAFF. The chain recombines TRBV9 with TRBJ1-1; no firm D call. Deletions cut 0 bases from V and 6 bases from J, with 12 bases between. Germline CDR1 is SGDLS and CDR2 is YYNGEE. This CDR3 comprises 14 residues.

The V gene is TRBV30, the J gene TRBJ2-1; tentative D call: TRBD1 (5 bases). The CDR3 is 15 amino acids. Trimming shortened V by 2 bases and J by 3 bases, and 14 bases separated the two germline ends. Germline CDR1 GTSNPN, CDR2 SVGIG (reference sequence). The CDR3 reads CAWSSGHGYYNEQFF. DNA for the CDR3: TGTGCCTGGAGTTCAGGACACGGATACTACAATGAGCAGTTCTTC.

The rearrangement links TRBV5-4 to TRBJ2-7; 11 bases are a match to TRBD2. Germline CDR1 reads SGHNT; CDR2 reads YYREEE (reference sequence). The CDR3 has 14 residues. Trimming took 3 bases from V and 3 from J; bases not matched to a gene: 2. The CDR3 nucleotides read TGTGCCAGCAGCTCAGGACTAGCGGGCTACGAGCAGTACTTC. Protein sequence: CASSSGLAGYEQYF. The whole variable domain, filled in from reference TRBV5-4 and TRBJ2-7, reads ETGVTQSPTHLIKTRGQQVTLRCSSQSGHNTVSWYQQALGQGPQFIFQYYREEENGRGNFPPRFSGLQFPNYSSELNVNALELDDSALYLCASSSGLAGYEQYFGPGTRLTVT.

The chain recombines TRBV18 with TRBJ2-1, with D maybe TRBD2 (6 bases). Looked up from germline, CDR1 is KGHSH and CDR2 is LQKENI. The V and J ends lost 2 bases and 0 bases respectively, with 11 bases between them. The CDR3 is made up of 16 amino acids. CDR3 in DNA: TGTGCCAGCTCACCATTGGGGGGAAGCTCCTACAATGAGCAGTTCTTC. Translation gives CASSPLGGSSYNEQFF.

This clone appeared a few times. The V gene is TRBV30, the J gene TRBJ2-5; D is uncertain. Per the germline V gene, CDR1 is GTSNPN and CDR2 is SVGIG (reference sequence). Trimming took 2 bases from V and 5 from J, leaving 18 bases between them. The CDR3 has 15 amino acids. CDR3 bases: TGTGCCTGGAGTCCCCCCGGTGTAGCCGTCGAGACCCAGTACTTC. Its translation: CAWSPPGVAVETQYF. The variable domain in full, with the rest retrieved from reference TRBV30 and TRBJ2-5, is SQTIHQWPATLVQPVGSPLSLECTVEGTSNPNLYWYRQAAGRGLQLLFYSVGIGQISSEVPQNLSASRPQDRQFILSSKKLLLSDSGFYLCAWSPPGVAVETQYFGPGTRLLVL.

On this clone: The junction shows a germline mismatch at one end, possibly a read error. The chain links TRBV12-3 or TRBV12-4 to TRBJ1-2; 8 bases agree with TRBD1. The CDR3 runs 13 residues. The CDR3 here is CASSLRQGAPPFF. In DNA, the CDR3 is TGTGCCAGCAGTTTGAGGCAGGGGGCACCCCCCTTCTTC.

J is TRBJ2-5 and V is TRBV11-2, with TRBD1 matching 10 bases. This CDR3 has 15 amino acids. The ends lost 5 bases at V and 6 bases at J; junction bases unmatched: 9. CDR1 and CDR2 (germline): SGHAT, FQNNGV. CDR3 in amino acids: CASSRTGGQGKTQYF. The CDR3 nucleotides read TGTGCCAGCAGCCGGACAGGGGGGCAGGGAAAGACCCAGTACTTC.

The rearrangement joins TRBV28 to TRBJ1-2, with 7 bases fitting TRBD1. Germline CDR1 is MDHEN and CDR2 is SYDVKM. After removal of 5 bases from V and 11 bases from J, the junction contained 8 bases not matched to a gene. The CDR3 sequence is 12 residues long. CDR3: CASSADRWDYTF. CDR3 nucleotide sequence: TGTGCCAGCAGTGCGGACAGGTGGGATTACACCTTC.

The chain recombines TRBV14 with TRBJ1-4; a weak D match, TRBD1 (5 bases). Trimming pared 2 bases from V and 5 bases from J, leaving 12 bases between. Germline-derived CDR1 and CDR2 are SGHDN and FVKESK. The CDR3 loop spans 15 amino acids. The CDR3 region has the DNA TGTGCCAGCAGCCAAATCGGACACTCAAATGAAAAACTGTTTTTT. This translates into CASSQIGHSNEKLFF.

The gene calls are TRBV28 and TRBJ2-3; perhaps TRBD1 as D (6 bases). Deletions cut 5 bases from V and 1 base from J, with 16 bases between. This CDR3 region has 16 residues. In germline, CDR1 is MDHEN, CDR2 SYDVKM. CDR3 loop: CASSKQGRTRTDTQYF. In nucleotides, the CDR3 is TGTGCCAGCAGTAAACAGGGAAGGACTCGCACAGATACGCAGTATTTT.

This chain connects TRBV25-1 to TRBJ1-2, with unresolved D. The CDR3 runs to 13 residues. Trimming took 2 bases from V and 0 from J, leaving 4 bases between them. CDR1 and CDR2 from the germline V gene are MGHDK and SYGVNS. The DNA of the CDR3 is TGTGCCAGCAGTGAAACAGCTAACTATGGCTACACCTTC. Its translation: CASSETANYGYTF.

This clone was seen only once. CDR3 DNA sequence: TGCGCCAGCAGCCAGACGACAGGGCCCCCCTCAGATACGCAGTATTTT. Protein sequence: CASSQTTGPPSDTQYF. This chain links TRBV4-1 with TRBJ2-3; 7 nucleotides agree with TRBD1. Germline V gene data show CDR1 as MGHRA and CDR2 as YSYEKL. The CDR3 length is 16 residues. V gave up 3 bases and J gave up 4 bases; unmatched junction bases: 10.

V is TRBV6-5 and J is TRBJ1-2, with 10 bases identical to TRBD1. J lost 4 bases, V lost 7 bases, and 6 bases had no gene match. CDR1 MNHEY and CDR2 SVGAGI come from the germline V gene. The CDR3 sequence is 14 residues long. CDR3 amino acids: CASTRTGGTYGYTF. The CDR3 bases are TGTGCCAGCACCAGGACAGGGGGTACCTATGGCTACACCTTC.

The genes are TRBV7-2 and TRBJ1-5; no reliable D call. The germline gives CDR1 SGHTA, CDR2 FQGNSA. V was clipped by 2 bases and J by 0 bases, with 8 bases between them. This CDR3 is built from 15 residues. The CDR3 loop reads CASSLTGISNQPQHF. In nucleotides, the CDR3 is TGTGCCAGCAGCTTAACGGGGATTAGCAATCAGCCCCAGCATTTT.